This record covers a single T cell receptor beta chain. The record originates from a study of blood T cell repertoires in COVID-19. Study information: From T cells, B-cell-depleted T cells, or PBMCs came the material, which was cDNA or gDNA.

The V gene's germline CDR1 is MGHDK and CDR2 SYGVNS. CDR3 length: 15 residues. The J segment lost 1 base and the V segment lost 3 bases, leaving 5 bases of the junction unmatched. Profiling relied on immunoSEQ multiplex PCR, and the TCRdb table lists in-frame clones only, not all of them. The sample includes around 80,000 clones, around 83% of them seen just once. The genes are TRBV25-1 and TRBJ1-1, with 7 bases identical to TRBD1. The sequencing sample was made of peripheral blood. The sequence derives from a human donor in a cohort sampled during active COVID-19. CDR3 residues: CASSEPGQRNTEAFF. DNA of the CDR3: TGTGCCAGCAGTGAGCCGGGACAGCGGAACACTGAAGCTTTCTTT. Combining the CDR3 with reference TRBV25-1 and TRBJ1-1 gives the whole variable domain EADIYQTPRYLVIGTGKKITLECSQTMGHDKMYWYQQDPGMELHLIHYSYGVNSTEKGDLSSESTVSRIRTEHFPLTLESARPSHTSQYLCASSEPGQRNTEAFFGQGTRLTVV.